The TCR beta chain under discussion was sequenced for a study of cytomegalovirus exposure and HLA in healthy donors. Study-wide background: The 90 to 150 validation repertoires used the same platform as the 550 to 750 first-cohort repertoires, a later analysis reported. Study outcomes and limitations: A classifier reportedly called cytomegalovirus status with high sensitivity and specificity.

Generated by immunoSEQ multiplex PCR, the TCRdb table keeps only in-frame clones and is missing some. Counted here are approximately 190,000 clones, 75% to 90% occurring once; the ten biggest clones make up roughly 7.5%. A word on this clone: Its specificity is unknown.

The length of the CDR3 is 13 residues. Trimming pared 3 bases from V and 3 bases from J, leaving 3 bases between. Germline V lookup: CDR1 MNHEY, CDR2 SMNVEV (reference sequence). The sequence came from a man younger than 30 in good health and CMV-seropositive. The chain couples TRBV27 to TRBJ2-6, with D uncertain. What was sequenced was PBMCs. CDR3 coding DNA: TGTGCCAGCAGTTTCGGTGGGGCCAACGTCCTGACTTTC. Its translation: CASSFGGANVLTF.